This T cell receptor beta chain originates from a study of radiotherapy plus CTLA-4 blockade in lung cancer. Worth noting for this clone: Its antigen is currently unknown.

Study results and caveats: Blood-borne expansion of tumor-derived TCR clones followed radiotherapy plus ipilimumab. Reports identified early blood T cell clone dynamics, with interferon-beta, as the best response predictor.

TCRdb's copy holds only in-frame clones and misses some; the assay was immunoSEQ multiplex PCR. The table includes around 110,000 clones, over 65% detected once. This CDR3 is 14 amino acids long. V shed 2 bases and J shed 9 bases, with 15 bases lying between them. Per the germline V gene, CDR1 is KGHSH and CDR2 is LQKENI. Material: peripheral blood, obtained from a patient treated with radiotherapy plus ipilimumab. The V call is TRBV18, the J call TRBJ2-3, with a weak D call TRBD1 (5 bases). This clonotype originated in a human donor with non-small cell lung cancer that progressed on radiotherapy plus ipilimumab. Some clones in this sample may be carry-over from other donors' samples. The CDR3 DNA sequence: TGTGCCAGCTCACCAGAAGTGCGGCCAGGGACGCAGTATTTT. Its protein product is CASSPEVRPGTQYF. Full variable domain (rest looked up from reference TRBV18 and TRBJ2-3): NAGVMQNPRHLVRRRGQEARLRCSPMKGHSHVYWYRQLPEEGLKFMVYLQKENIIDESGMPKERFSAEFPKEGPSILRIQQVVRGDSAAYFCASSPEVRPGTQYFGPGTRLTVL.